Below, 9 T cell receptor beta chains from the same sample are listed, as sequenced in a study of T cell repertoires in ileal Crohn's disease. Clones were read by immunoSEQ multiplex PCR, and TCRdb kept only the in-frame ones, dropping some. Of around 6,000 clones listed, about 85% are singletons. The specimen was ileal tissue. Every receptor here comes from an adult with Crohn's disease.

The rearrangement uses TRBV19 and TRBJ2-1; D is perhaps TRBD1 (5 bases). Germline V lookup: CDR1 LNHDA, CDR2 SQIVND (reference sequence). The CDR3 extends over 12 amino acids. The ends were cut back, 4 bases at V and 8 bases at J, with 9 bases in the middle. The CDR3 spells CASSRQGDEQFF. In DNA form, the CDR3 reads TGTGCCAGTAGTAGGCAGGGTGATGAGCAGTTCTTC.

The rearrangement links TRBV7-2 to TRBJ2-2; D gene ambiguous. CDR3 length: 16 amino acids. The V gene's germline CDR1 is SGHTA and CDR2 FQGNSA. Trimming left V 1 base short and J 7 bases short, with 16 bases between. The CDR3 coding sequence is TGTGCCAGCAGCTTAGATAGCACACCCCCCTTCGGGGAGCTGTTTTTT. This encodes CASSLDSTPPFGELFF.

In its sample, this clone was seen once. The rearrangement links TRBV28 to TRBJ2-3, with 13 bases fitting TRBD2. The CDR3 is 15 residues long. Germline CDR1 MDHEN, CDR2 SYDVKM. The V gene end was trimmed by 6 bases and the J gene end by 5 bases; junction bases not matched to a gene: 5. Here the CDR3 DNA reads TGTGCCAGCAGCCACGGACTAGCGGGAGTAGATACGCAGTATTTT. It encodes CASSHGLAGVDTQYF.

This clone occurred once. The rearrangement joins TRBV28 to TRBJ2-5, with D possibly TRBD2 on 6 matching bases. With 3 bases removed from V and 5 bases from J, the gap between germline ends came to 13 bases. This CDR3 comprises 14 residues. Germline loops: CDR1 MDHEN, CDR2 SYDVKM. CDR3 nucleotides: TGTGCCAGCAGTTTCCGCGGGAAAGTGGAGACCCAGTACTTC. It encodes CASSFRGKVETQYF.

The chain combines TRBV5-6 with TRBJ1-1; D is possibly TRBD1 (6 bases). The germline V gene has CDR1 SGHDT and CDR2 YYEEEE. The length of the CDR3 is 14 residues. The V end was cut by 6 bases, the J end by 0 bases, with 12 bases between. The CDR3 sequence: CASNQGTMNTEAFF. The CDR3 nucleotides are TGTGCCAGCAACCAGGGGACAATGAACACTGAAGCTTTCTTT.

The gene calls are TRBV11-3 and TRBJ2-1; no reliable D call. Germline V gives CDR1 SGHNT, CDR2 YENEEA. V was clipped by 5 bases and J by 5 bases, with 13 bases between them. The CDR3 runs to 14 residues. CDR3 in amino acids: CASSRSFGDNEQFF. The CDR3 DNA is TGTGCCAGCAGCCGATCGTTTGGAGACAATGAGCAGTTCTTC.

The chain is built from TRBV2 and TRBJ2-2; 8 nucleotides align to TRBD2. The CDR3 is 15 amino acids. The J segment lost 6 bases and the V segment lost 6 bases, leaving 9 bases of the junction unmatched. Germline V gives CDR1 SNHLY, CDR2 FYNNEI. The CDR3 DNA reads TGTGCCAGCAGAGCCAGCGGGAGAGACGCCGGGGAGCTGTTTTTT. Translation gives CASRASGRDAGELFF.

V is TRBV28 and J is TRBJ2-1; perhaps TRBD1 as D (6 bases). This CDR3 has 13 residues. V lost 8 bases, J lost 5 bases, and 13 bases lay in between. Germline V CDR1 and CDR2: MDHEN, SYDVKM. In nucleotides, the CDR3 is TGTGCCAGCTGCCCTTGGGACAACAATGAGCAGTTCTTC. This sequence encodes CASCPWDNNEQFF.

This rearrangement joins TRBV2 to TRBJ1-4; 7 positions match TRBD1. CDR3 size: 15 residues. The V segment lost 7 bases and the J segment 4 bases; nucleotides outside the gene matches: 9. Germline lookup yields CDR1 SNHLY and CDR2 FYNNEI. The CDR3 sequence is CASTQQGQSNEKLFF. As DNA, the CDR3 is TGTGCCAGCACCCAACAGGGGCAGAGTAATGAAAAACTGTTTTTT. Full variable domain (rest looked up from reference TRBV2 and TRBJ1-4): EPEVTQTPSHQVTQMGQEVILRCVPISNHLYFYWYRQILGQKVEFLVSFYNNEISEKSEIFDDQFSVERPDGSNFTLKIRSTKLEDSAMYFCASTQQGQSNEKLFFGSGTQLSVL.